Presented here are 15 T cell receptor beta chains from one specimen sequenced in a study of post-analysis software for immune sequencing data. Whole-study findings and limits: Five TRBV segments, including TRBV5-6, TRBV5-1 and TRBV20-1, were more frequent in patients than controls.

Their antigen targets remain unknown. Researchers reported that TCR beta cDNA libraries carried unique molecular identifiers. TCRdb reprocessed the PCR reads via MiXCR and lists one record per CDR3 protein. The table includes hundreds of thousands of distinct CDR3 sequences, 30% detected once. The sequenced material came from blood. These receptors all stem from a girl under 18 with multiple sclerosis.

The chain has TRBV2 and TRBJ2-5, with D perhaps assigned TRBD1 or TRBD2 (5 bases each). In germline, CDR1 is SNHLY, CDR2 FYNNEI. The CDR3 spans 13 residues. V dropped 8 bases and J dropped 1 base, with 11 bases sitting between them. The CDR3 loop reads CASGGKPQETQYF. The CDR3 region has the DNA TGTGCCAGCGGGGGAAAACCCCAAGAGACCCAGTACTTC.

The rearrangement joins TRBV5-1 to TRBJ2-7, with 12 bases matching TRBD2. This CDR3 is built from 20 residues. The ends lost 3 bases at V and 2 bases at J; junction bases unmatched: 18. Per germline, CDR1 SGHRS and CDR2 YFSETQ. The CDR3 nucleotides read TGCGCCAGCAGCTCCAACCGCCCCGGGACTAGCGGGCTTCTGACCTACGAGCAGTACTTC. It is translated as CASSSNRPGTSGLLTYEQYF.

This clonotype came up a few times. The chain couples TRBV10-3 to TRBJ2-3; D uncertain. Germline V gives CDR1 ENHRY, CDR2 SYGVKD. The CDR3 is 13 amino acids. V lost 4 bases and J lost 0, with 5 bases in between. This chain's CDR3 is CAISGASTDTQYF. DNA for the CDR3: TGTGCCATCAGTGGAGCTAGCACAGATACGCAGTATTTT.

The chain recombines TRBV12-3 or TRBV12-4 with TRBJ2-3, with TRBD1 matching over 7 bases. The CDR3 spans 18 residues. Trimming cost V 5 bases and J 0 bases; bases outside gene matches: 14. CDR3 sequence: CASSVGEPPGQSTDTQYF. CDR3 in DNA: TGTGCCAGCAGTGTCGGGGAACCACCGGGACAGAGCACAGATACGCAGTATTTT.

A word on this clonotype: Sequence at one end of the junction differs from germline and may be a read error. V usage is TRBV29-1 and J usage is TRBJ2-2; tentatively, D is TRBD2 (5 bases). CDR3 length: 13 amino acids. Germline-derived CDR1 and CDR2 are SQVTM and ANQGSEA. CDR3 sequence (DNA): TGCAGCGTGGATGAACAGAACACCGGGGAGCGGTTTTTT. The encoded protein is CSVDEQNTGERFF.

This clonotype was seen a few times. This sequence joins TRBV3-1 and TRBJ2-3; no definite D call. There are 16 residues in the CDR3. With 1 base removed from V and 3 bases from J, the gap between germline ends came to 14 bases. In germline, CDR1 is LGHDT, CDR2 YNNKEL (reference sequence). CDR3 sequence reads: CASSQASIKETDTQYF. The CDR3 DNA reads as TGTGCCAGCAGCCAAGCGTCGATAAAAGAAACAGATACGCAGTATTTT.

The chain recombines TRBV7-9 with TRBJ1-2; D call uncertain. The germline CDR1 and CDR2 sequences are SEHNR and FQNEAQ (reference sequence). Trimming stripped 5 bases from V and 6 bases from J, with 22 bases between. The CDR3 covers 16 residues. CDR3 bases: TGTGCCAGCAGCCCTTACGAAGCGAGGCGGTATGATGGCTACACCTTC. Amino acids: CASSPYEARRYDGYTF.

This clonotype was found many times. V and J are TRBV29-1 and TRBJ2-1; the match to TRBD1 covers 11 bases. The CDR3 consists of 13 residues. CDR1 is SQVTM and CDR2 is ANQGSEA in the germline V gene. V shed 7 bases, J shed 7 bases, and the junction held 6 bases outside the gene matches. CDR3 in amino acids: CSGGQGERNEQFF. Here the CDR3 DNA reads TGCAGCGGGGGACAGGGGGAGAGGAATGAGCAGTTCTTC.

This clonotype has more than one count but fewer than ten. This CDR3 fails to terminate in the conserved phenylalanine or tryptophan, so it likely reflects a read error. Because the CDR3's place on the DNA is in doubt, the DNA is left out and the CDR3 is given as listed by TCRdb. The CDR3 sequence is CSAAYNRYTC. The V and J genes are TRBV20-1 and TRBJ1-2. Ends included, the CDR3 has 10 residues. Germline lookup yields CDR1 DFQATT and CDR2 SNEGSKA (reference sequence).

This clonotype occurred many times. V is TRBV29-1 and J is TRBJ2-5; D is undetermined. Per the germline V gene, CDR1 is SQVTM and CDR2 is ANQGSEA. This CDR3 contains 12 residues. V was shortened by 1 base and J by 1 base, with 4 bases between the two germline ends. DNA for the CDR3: TGCAGCGTTGAAGGTATCCAAGAGACCCAGTACTTC. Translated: CSVEGIQETQYF.

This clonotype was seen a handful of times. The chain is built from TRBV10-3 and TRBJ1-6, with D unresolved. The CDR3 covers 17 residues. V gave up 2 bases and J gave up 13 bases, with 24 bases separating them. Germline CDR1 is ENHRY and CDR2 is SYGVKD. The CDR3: CAISEDSSRAAGRPLHF. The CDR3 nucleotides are TGTGCCATCAGTGAGGACTCCTCAAGGGCAGCGGGGAGGCCCCTCCACTTT.

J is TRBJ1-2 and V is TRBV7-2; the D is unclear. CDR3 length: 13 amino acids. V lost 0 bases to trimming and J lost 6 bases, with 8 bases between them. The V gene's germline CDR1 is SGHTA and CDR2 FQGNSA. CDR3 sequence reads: CASSLARQDGYTF. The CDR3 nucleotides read TGTGCCAGCAGCTTAGCGCGGCAGGATGGCTACACCTTC.

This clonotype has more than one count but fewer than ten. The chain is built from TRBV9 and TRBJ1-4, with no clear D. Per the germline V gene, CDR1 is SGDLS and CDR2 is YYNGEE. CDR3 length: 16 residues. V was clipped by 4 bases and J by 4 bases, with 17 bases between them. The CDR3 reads CASSPRPGMFNEKLFF. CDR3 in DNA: TGTGCCAGCAGCCCTCGTCCAGGCATGTTTAATGAAAAACTGTTTTTT.

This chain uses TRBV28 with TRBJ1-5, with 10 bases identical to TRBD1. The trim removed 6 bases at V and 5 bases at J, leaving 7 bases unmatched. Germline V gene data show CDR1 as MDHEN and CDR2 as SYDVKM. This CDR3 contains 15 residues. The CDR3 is CASSGRTGGYQPQHF. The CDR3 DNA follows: TGTGCCAGCAGCGGAAGGACAGGGGGTTATCAGCCCCAGCATTTT.

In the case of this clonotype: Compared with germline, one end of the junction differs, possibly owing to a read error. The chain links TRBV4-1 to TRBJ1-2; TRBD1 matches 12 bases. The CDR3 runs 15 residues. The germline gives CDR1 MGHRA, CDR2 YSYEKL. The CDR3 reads CANSQEGTGGFGNTF. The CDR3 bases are TGCGCCAACAGCCAAGAGGGGACAGGGGGCTTCGGGAACACCTTC.